This T cell receptor (beta chain) was found in a study of OX40 agonist ivuxolimab in advanced cancers. On the study more broadly: Patients in the trial were receiving intravenous ivuxolimab every 2 weeks, at doses of 0.01 to 10 mg/kg. Averaging about 60 years in age, with a range of about 23 to 80, the cohort was approximately 84% male. The study, taken as a whole, reports: At doses 0.1 to 3.0 mg/kg, CD4+ and CD8+ clones expanded.

Measured with immunoSEQ multiplex PCR; TCRdb has only the in-frame clones, and not every one. This table holds more than 75,000 clones, approximately 91% found once. V shed 5 bases and J shed 2 bases, with 13 bases lying between them. CDR3 length: 15 amino acids. Germline-derived CDR1 and CDR2 are SEHNR and FQNEAQ (reference sequence). The sampling schedule covered blood at baseline, cycle 4 day 1, and cycle 7 day 1. Details on this clone: Its target is not known.

This sequence joins TRBV7-9 and TRBJ1-5; TRBD1 might be the D (5 bases). The receptor was isolated from an adult with an advanced solid tumor such as melanoma, head and neck, liver or kidney cancer. Sequenced material: CD4+ or CD8+ T cells sorted from blood, taken in a trial of the OX40 agonist ivuxolimab. CDR3 sequence reads: CASSEASGGNQPQHF. Written as DNA, the CDR3 is TGTGCCAGCAGCGAAGCGTCGGGGGGCAATCAGCCCCAGCATTTT.